The clone carrying this T cell receptor (beta chain) has a single count. Every donor was a Caucasian adult from Nashville, Tennessee. Sequencing was performed with immunoSEQ multiplex PCR; in TCRdb, only in-frame clones are kept and a portion is missing. The table has hundreds of thousands of clones, 73% seen once. This sample was included in a study of shared clonotypes between healthy human individuals. The source is a woman aged 25 to 39 in good health. Sequencing was carried out using memory CD4+ T cells sorted from blood. Noted subset: CD45RA-negative fraction.

Here the CDR3 DNA reads TGTGCCAGCAGCTTGGTGTGGGGAACGAACACCGGGGAGCTGTTTTTT. Translation gives CASSLVWGTNTGELFF. The V gene is TRBV5-5, the J gene TRBJ2-2; D remains unclear. The CDR3 has 16 amino acids. CDR1 and CDR2 (germline): SGHKS, YYEKEE (reference sequence). V was trimmed by 0 bases and J by 0 bases, leaving 9 bases between them.